This paragraph covers one T cell receptor (beta chain) sequence. The antigen remains unidentified. TCRdb independently ran MiXCR on the 5' RACE reads; one entry per CDR3 protein. The data show around 200,000 distinct CDR3 sequences, 9.5% to 10% seen once. V shed 6 bases, J shed 8 bases, and the junction held 10 bases outside the gene matches. CDR3 length equals 14 residues. The germline CDR1 and CDR2 sequences are MNHEY and SVGAGI. These data originate in a study of T-cell memory formation after mild COVID-19. Study-level points and caveats: In pre-infection memory, a portion of responding clones appeared, which suggested that cross-reactive memory joined. Later expanders leaned CD4+, whereas clones that contracted between day 15 and 85 were balanced CD4/CD8. Day 37-peaking second-wave clones had unconfirmed SARS-CoV-2 specificity.

The sequenced sample was PBMCs or a T cell subset sorted from them (not recorded which). The receptor was derived from a man younger than 35 who had mild COVID-19 (a few samples of this study predate the infection). Cell type and time point are not known. This chain links TRBV6-5 with TRBJ2-1; 7 bases are a match to TRBD1. Here the CDR3 reads CASRRRTTGDEQFF. CDR3 coding DNA: TGTGCCAGCAGACGCCGAACAACAGGGGATGAGCAGTTCTTC.